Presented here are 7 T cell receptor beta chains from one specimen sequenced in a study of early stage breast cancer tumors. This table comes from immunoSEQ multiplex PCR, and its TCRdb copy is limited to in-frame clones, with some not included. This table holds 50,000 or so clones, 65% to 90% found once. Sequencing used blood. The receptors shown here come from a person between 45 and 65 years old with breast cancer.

DNA for the CDR3: TGTGCCACCAGCAGAGACAGGGCGCCCGGGGAGCTGTTTTTT. Translating it yields CATSRDRAPGELFF. This chain connects TRBV15 to TRBJ2-2; the D gene is possibly TRBD1 (5 bases). CDR3 size: 14 residues. CDR1 LNHNV and CDR2 YYDKDF come from the germline V gene (reference sequence). Trimming pared 0 bases from V and 6 bases from J, leaving 8 bases between.

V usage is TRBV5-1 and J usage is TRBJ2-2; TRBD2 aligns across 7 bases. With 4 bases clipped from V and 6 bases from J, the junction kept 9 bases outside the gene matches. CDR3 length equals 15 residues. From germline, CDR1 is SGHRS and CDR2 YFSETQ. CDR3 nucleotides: TGCGCCAGCAGCCGCCGGGACTACCAAGCCGGGGAGCTGTTTTTT. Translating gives CASSRRDYQAGELFF.

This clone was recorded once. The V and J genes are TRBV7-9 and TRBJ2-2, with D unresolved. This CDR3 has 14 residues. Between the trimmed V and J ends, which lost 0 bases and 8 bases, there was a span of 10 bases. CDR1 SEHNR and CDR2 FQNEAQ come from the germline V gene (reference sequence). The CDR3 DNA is TGTGCCAGCAGCTTAGCGCAGTTGGGAGGGGAGCTGTTTTTT. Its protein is CASSLAQLGGELFF.

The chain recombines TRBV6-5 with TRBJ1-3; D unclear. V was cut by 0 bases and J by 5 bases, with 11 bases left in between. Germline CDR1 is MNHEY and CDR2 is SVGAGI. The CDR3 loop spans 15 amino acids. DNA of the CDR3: TGTGCCAGCAGTTACTCAAGGGAGAGAAGAAACACCATATATTTT. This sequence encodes CASSYSRERRNTIYF.

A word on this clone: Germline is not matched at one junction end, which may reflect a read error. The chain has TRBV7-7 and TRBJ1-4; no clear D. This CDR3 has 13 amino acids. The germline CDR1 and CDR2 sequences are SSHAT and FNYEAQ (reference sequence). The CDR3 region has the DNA TGTGCTAGCAGTGAAGCAACTAATGAAAAACTGTTTTTT. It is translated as CASSEATNEKLFF. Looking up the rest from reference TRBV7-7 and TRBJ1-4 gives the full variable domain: GAGVSQSPRYKVTKRGQDVTLRCDPISSHATLYWYQQALGQGPEFLTYFNYEAQPDKSGLPSDRFSAERPEGSISTLTIQRTEQRDSAMYRCASSEATNEKLFFGSGTQLSVL.

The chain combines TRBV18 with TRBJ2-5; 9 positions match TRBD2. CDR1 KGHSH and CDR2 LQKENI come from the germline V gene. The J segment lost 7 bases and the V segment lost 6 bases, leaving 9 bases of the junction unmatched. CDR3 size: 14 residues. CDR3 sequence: CASSVSGRDGTQYF. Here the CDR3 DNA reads TGTGCCAGCTCCGTTAGCGGGAGAGACGGGACCCAGTACTTC.

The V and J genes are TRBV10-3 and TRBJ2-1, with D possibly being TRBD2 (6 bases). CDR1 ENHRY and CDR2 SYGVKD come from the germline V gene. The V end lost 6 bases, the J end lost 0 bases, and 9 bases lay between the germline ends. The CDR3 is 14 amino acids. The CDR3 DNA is TGTGCCATCAGCCGGGGGAGCTCCTACAATGAGCAGTTCTTC. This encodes CAISRGSSYNEQFF.